This T cell receptor (beta chain) is drawn from a study of glioma-infiltrating T cells. The study's findings and limits: Non-neoplastic patients had below-expected tissue-blood divergence, while all gliomas exceeded expectation.

This CDR3 region has 13 residues. From germline, CDR1 is DFQATT and CDR2 SNEGSKA (reference sequence). V was clipped by 6 bases and J by 4 bases; unmatched bases: 6. Amplification of TCR alpha and beta CDR3 regions from RNA used iRepertoire nested multiplex PCR. One-step reverse transcription and amplification started from approximately 100-400 ng of tissue mRNA or PBMC total RNA. TCRdb itself ran the multiplex PCR reads through MiXCR, one entry per CDR3 protein. The table records 150,000 or so distinct CDR3 sequences, about two fifths of them present only once. Of note for this clonotype: Its antigen is not identified.

The TCR originated in a human donor with low-grade glioma or glioblastoma, undergoing nonglioma brain surgery, or in good health (not recorded which). The chain joins TRBV20-1 to TRBJ1-2, with 9 positions matching TRBD1. Sequences were obtained from glioma tissue, nonneoplastic brain tissue, or PBMCs (not recorded which). The CDR3 DNA sequence: TGCAGTGCCCGGACAGGGGACGTCTATGGCTACACCTTC. Translating it yields CSARTGDVYGYTF.